The rows below give T cell receptor beta chains drawn from one sample of a study of beta chain features in type 1 diabetes. Repertoires were generated with immunoSEQ multiplex PCR, while TCRdb's copy carries only in-frame clones and drops some. The sample records about 260,000 clones, roughly 20% being singletons. The specimen was naive CD4+ T cells from blood. The receptors here all came from a woman aged 40 to 50 with type 1 diabetes. CDR3s include the opening cysteine and the closing phenylalanine or tryptophan. D genes are given only for firm matches. Only some rows state a clone size, as once, few, many or a class for expanded clones.

j_call,v_call,d_call,clone_size,cdr3_nt,cdr3_aa
TRBJ2-7,TRBV18,TRBD2,NA,TGTGCCAGCTCACCGACTAGCGGGAACGAGCAGTACTTC,CASSPTSGNEQYF
TRBJ2-1,TRBV7-3,NA,few,TGTGCCAGCAGCCTACGTGGACTGGGGAGCTCCTACAATGAGCAGTTCTTC,CASSLRGLGSSYNEQFF
TRBJ2-1,TRBV30,TRBD2,NA,TGTGCCTGGAGTCGAGGCGGGGGGAGTGAGCAGTTCTTC,CAWSRGGGSEQFF
TRBJ2-2,TRBV2,TRBD2,NA,TGTGCCAGCAGTGAACTAGCGGGGAACACCGGGGAGCTGTTTTTT,CASSELAGNTGELFF
TRBJ2-1,TRBV29-1,TRBD1,few,TGCAGCGTTGCACAGGGGCCAAGTGAGCAGTTCTTC,CSVAQGPSEQFF
TRBJ2-7,TRBV28,TRBD1,NA,TGTGCCAGCAGTTCGGGACAGGGCGACGAGCAGTACTTC,CASSSGQGDEQYF
TRBJ1-1,TRBV2,NA,NA,TGTGCCAGCAGTCTATTACAGGTGAACACTGAAGCTTTCTTT,CASSLLQVNTEAFF
TRBJ1-5,TRBV29-1,TRBD1,NA,TGCAGCATCGGACAGGGGAATCAGCCCCAGCATTTT,CSIGQGNQPQHF
TRBJ2-7,TRBV7-2,TRBD2,few,TGTGCCAGCAGCATCCGAACCAGCGGGGAGTGGGGTTACGAGCAGTACTTC,CASSIRTSGEWGYEQYF
TRBJ2-7,TRBV4-1,TRBD2,few,TGCGCCAGCAGTCGAGGCGGGGGACGGGCTTCCTACGAGCAGTACTTC,CASSRGGGRASYEQYF
TRBJ2-1,TRBV7-2,NA,few,TGTGCCAGCAGCTTAGGCGGGACAGTCTCCGGTGAGCAGTTCTTC,CASSLGGTVSGEQFF
TRBJ1-1,TRBV7-9,NA,NA,TGTGCCAGCAGCTTAGATAGAGGGCAGATGAACACTGAAGCTTTCTTT,CASSLDRGQMNTEAFF
TRBJ1-1,TRBV5-4,NA,NA,TGTGCCAGCAGCTTGTCCACAGGTACGAACACTGAAGCTTTCTTT,CASSLSTGTNTEAFF
TRBJ2-5,TRBV18,NA,NA,TGTGCCAGCTCACCGAGGCAGACCCAAGAGACCCAGTACTTC,CASSPRQTQETQYF
TRBJ1-1,TRBV29-1,TRBD1,NA,TGCAGCGTTCGACAGGGGAGCACTGAAGCTTTCTTT,CSVRQGSTEAFF
TRBJ2-1,TRBV7-3,TRBD2,few,TGTGCCAGCAGCTCGGGACTAGCGTATAATGAGCAGTTCTTC,CASSSGLAYNEQFF
TRBJ1-4,TRBV25-1,NA,few,TGTGCCAGCAGTGGTTCTGCAACTAATGAAAAACTGTTTTTT,CASSGSATNEKLFF
TRBJ2-7,TRBV18,TRBD1,few,TGTGCCAGCTCACCACTGTCCGGGACAGCCCCGTACGAGCAGTACTTC,CASSPLSGTAPYEQYF
TRBJ2-1,TRBV5-4,TRBD2,few,TGTGCCAGCAGCTGGGGGGGTAGTGAGCAGTTCTTC,CASSWGGSEQFF
TRBJ2-1,TRBV7-3,TRBD2,NA,TGTGCCAGCAGCTTATTGGGTCTAGCGGGAGGCAATGAGCAGTTCTTC,CASSLLGLAGGNEQFF
TRBJ2-7,TRBV4-3,NA,few,TGCGCCAGCAGCGTACAGGGAACCTACGAGCAGTACTTC,CASSVQGTYEQYF
TRBJ2-5,TRBV4-3,NA,NA,TGCGCCAGCAGCCGAACCCTAGCGTACCAAGAGACCCAGTACTTC,CASSRTLAYQETQYF
TRBJ2-3,TRBV5-1,NA,NA,TGCGCCAGCAGGGTAACAGGGCTGGCAGATACGCAGTATTTT,CASRVTGLADTQYF
TRBJ1-1,TRBV9,TRBD1,NA,TGTGCCAGCAGCGCTACAGGGGACACTGAAGCTTTCTTT,CASSATGDTEAFF
TRBJ1-3,TRBV4-1,NA,NA,TGCGCCAGCAGCAGGACCGGGGACACCATATATTTT,CASSRTGDTIYF
TRBJ2-1,TRBV4-3,NA,NA,TGCGCCAGCAGCCAAGATCTGCCTTCGTCCTTTGTGGGAGGCGGAGATGAGCAGTTCTTC,CASSQDLPSSFVGGGDEQFF
TRBJ2-7,TRBV19,NA,NA,TGTGCCAGTAGCGCCGGGACAACCTACGAGCAGTACTTC,CASSAGTTYEQYF
TRBJ1-2,TRBV4-1,NA,few,TGCGCCAGCAGCCCGTATCGTGCAGAAGGCGGAGGCTACACCTTC,CASSPYRAEGGGYTF
TRBJ2-7,TRBV4-3,NA,NA,TGCGCCAGCAGCCAGGGGCCCACCTCCTACGAGCAGTACTTC,CASSQGPTSYEQYF